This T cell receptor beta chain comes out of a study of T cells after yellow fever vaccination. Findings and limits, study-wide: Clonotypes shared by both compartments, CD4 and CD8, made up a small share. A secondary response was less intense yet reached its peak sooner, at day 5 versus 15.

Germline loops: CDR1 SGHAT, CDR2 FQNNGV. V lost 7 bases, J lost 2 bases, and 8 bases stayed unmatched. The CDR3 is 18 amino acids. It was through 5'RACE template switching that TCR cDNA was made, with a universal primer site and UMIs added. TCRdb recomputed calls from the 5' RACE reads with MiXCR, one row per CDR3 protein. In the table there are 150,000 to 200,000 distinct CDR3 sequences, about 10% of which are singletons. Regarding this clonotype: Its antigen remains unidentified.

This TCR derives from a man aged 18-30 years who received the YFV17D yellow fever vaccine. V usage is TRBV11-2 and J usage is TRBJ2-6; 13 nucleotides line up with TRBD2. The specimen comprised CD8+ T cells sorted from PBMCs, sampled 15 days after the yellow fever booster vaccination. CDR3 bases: TGTGCCAGCACGTTCCTACTAGCGGGGGGGCCTGGGGCCAACGTCCTGACTTTC. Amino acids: CASTFLLAGGPGANVLTF.